This TCR beta chain is from a study of CXCR3-negative and CXCR3-positive naive CD8 T cells. Study-level information: For each library, about 1.5 +/- 0.3 million TRB reads were obtained, about 135 million in total.

Every CD8+ subset sample held around 300,000 flow-sorted cells, done in triplicate. About this clonotype: Its antigen is unknown.

UMI labels and 5' RACE were used to prepare the TRB cDNA libraries. Using the 5' RACE reads, TCRdb records one entry per CDR3 protein without DNA. This sample contains fewer than 10,000 distinct CDR3 sequences. Notes on the study in general: Much lower diversity was found in memory CD8+ cells, while both naive subsets had comparably high diversity.

This sequence was found in a human donor in good health. Some clones in this sample may be carry-over from other donors' samples. The specimen was naive CXCR3- CD8+ T cells from blood. Subset: CD45RO-CCR7+CD27+CD95- naive CD8+ T cells lacking CXCR3 (TNR3-).

CDR3 in amino acids: CASSRDRVVQPQHF. The chain joins TRBV12-3 or TRBV12-4 to TRBJ1-5; there is no DNA to check the TCRdb D call of TRBD1. The CDR3 sequence is 14 residues long.